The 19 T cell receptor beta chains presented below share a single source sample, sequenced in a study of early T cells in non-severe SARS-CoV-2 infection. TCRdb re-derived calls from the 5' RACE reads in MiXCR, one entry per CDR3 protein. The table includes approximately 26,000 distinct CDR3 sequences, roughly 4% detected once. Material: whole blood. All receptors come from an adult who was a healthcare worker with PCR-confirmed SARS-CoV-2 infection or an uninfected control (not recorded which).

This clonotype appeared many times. CDR3 bases: TGTGCCAGCAGCTTCGACGGAAGGATGAACACTGAAGCTTTCTTT. Translating gives CASSFDGRMNTEAFF. The chain has TRBV7-2 and TRBJ1-1; D is uncertain. Per germline, CDR1 SGHTA and CDR2 FQGNSA. The CDR3 has 15 amino acids. V lost 3 bases to trimming and J lost 0 bases, with 11 bases between them.

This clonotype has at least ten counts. The DNA of the CDR3 is TGTGCCAGTAGTATGAACAGGGGGCAGGAGACCCAGTACTTC. Amino acid sequence: CASSMNRGQETQYF. This chain links TRBV19 with TRBJ2-5; 9 positions agree with TRBD1. This CDR3 is 14 amino acids long. Germline V gives CDR1 LNHDA, CDR2 SQIVND (reference sequence). Trimming at V came to 3 bases and at J to 5 bases, leaving 4 bases not matched to a gene.

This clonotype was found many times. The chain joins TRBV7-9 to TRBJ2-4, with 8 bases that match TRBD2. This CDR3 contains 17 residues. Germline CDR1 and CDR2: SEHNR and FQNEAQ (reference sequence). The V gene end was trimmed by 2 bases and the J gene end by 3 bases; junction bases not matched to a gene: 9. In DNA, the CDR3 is TGTGCCAGCAGCTTAAGGACTAGCTGGACCCTCAAAAACATTCAGTACTTC. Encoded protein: CASSLRTSWTLKNIQYF.

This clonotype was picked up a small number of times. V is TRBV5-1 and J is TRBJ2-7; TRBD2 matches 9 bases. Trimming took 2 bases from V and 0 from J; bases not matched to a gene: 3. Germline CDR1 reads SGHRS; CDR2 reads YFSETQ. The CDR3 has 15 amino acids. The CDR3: CASSFTSGYSYEQYF. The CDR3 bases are TGCGCCAGCAGCTTCACTAGCGGGTACTCCTACGAGCAGTACTTC.

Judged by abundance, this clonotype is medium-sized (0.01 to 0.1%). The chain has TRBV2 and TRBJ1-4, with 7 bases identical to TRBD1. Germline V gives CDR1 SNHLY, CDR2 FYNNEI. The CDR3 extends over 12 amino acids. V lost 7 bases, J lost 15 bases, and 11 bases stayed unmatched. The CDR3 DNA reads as TGTGCCAGCACCGCGACAGGGCGGGGGATGTTTTTT. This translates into CASTATGRGMFF. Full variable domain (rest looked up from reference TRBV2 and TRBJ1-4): EPEVTQTPSHQVTQMGQEVILRCVPISNHLYFYWYRQILGQKVEFLVSFYNNEISEKSEIFDDQFSVERPDGSNFTLKIRSTKLEDSAMYFCASTATGRGMFFGSGTQLSVL.

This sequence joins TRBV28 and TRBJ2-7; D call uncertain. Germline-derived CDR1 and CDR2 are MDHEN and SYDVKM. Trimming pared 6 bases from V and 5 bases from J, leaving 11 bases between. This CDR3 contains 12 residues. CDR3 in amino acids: CASSSSADEQYF. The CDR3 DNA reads TGTGCCAGCAGCAGCTCTGCGGACGAGCAGTACTTC.

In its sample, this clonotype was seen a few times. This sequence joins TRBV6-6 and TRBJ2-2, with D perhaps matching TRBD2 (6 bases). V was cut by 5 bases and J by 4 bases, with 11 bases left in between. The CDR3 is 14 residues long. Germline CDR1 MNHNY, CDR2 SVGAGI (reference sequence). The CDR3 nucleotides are TGTGCCAGCAGTGAGACTAGTGGCACCGGGGAGCTGTTTTTT. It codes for CASSETSGTGELFF.

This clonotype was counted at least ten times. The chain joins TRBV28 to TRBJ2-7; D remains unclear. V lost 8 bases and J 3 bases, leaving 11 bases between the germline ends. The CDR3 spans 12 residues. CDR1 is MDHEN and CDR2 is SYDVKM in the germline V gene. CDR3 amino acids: CASRKLGYEQYF. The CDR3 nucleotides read TGTGCCAGCCGCAAGCTGGGCTACGAGCAGTACTTC.

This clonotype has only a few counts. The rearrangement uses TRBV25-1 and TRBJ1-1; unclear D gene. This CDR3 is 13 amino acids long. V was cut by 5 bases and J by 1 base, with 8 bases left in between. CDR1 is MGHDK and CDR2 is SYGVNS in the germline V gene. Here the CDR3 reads CASSSYKNTEAFF. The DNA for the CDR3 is TGTGCCAGCAGTTCGTACAAGAACACTGAAGCTTTCTTT.

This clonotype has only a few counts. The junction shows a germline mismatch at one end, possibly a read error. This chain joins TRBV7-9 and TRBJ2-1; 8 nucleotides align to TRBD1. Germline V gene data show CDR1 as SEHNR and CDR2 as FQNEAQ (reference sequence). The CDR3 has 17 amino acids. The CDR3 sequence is CVSSPSRGRRKDNEQFF. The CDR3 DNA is TGTGTCAGCAGCCCAAGCAGGGGGCGGAGAAAAGACAATGAGCAGTTCTTC.

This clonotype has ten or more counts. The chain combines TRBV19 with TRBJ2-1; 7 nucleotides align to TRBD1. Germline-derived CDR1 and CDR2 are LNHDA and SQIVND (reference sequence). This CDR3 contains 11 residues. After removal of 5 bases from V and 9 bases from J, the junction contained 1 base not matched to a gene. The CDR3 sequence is CASSQGVEQFF. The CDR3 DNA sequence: TGTGCCAGTAGTCAGGGGGTTGAGCAGTTCTTC.

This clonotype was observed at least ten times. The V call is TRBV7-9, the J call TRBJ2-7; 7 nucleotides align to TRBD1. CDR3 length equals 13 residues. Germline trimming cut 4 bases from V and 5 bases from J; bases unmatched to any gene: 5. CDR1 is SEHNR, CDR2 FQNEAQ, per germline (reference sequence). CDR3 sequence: CASSSGQVNEQYF. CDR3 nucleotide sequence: TGTGCCAGCAGCTCCGGACAGGTCAACGAGCAGTACTTC. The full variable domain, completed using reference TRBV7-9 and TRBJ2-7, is DTGVSQNPRHKITKRGQNVTFRCDPISEHNRLYWYRQTLGQGPEFLTYFQNEAQLEKSRLLSDRFSAERPKGSFSTLEIQRTEQGDSAMYLCASSSGQVNEQYFGPGTRLTVT.

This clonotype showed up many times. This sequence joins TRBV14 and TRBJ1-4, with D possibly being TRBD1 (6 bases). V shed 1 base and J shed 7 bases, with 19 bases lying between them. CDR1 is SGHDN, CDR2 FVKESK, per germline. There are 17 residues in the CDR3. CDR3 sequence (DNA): TGTGCCAGCAGCCAAGCATCAGGAAGGACAGAGGGTGAAAAACTGTTTTTT. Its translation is CASSQASGRTEGEKLFF.

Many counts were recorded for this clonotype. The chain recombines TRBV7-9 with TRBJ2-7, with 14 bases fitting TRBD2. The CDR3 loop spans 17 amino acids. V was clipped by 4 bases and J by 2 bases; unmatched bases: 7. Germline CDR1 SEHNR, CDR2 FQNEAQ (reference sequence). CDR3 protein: CASSSTGTSGRPYEQYF. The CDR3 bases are TGTGCCAGCAGCTCCACCGGGACTAGCGGGAGACCCTACGAGCAGTACTTC.

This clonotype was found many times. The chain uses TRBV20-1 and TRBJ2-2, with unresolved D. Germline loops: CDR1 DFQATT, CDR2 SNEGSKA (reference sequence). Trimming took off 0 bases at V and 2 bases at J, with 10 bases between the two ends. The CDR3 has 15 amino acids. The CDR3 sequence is CSARDRVRNTGELFF. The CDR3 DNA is TGCAGTGCTAGAGATCGGGTTCGTAACACCGGGGAGCTGTTTTTT.

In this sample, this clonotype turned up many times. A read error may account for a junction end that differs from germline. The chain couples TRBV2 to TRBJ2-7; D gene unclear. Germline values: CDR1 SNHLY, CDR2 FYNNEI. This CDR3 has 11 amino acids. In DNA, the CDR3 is TGTGCCAACAGTGTCCACTACGAGCAGTACTTC. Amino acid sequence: CANSVHYEQYF.

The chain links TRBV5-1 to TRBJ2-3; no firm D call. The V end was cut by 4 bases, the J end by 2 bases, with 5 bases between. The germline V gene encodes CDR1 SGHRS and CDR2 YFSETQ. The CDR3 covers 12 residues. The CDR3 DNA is TGCGCCAGCAGCCCCCCCACAGATACGCAGTATTTT. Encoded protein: CASSPPTDTQYF.

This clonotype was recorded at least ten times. CDR3 nucleotides: TGTGCCAGCAGCTTAGAACAGGGATATGGCTACACCTTC. As protein: CASSLEQGYGYTF. V gene TRBV7-9 combines with J gene TRBJ1-2; possible D gene TRBD1, 6 bases. This CDR3 comprises 13 residues. V gave up 1 base and J gave up 5 bases, with 8 bases separating them. Germline assignment: CDR1 SEHNR and CDR2 FQNEAQ (reference sequence). Full variable domain (outside the CDR3, taken from reference TRBV7-9 and TRBJ1-2): DTGVSQNPRHKITKRGQNVTFRCDPISEHNRLYWYRQTLGQGPEFLTYFQNEAQLEKSRLLSDRFSAERPKGSFSTLEIQRTEQGDSAMYLCASSLEQGYGYTFGSGTRLTVV.

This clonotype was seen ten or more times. CDR3 sequence reads: CASRLRDRGYNEQFF. CDR3 DNA: TGTGCCAGCCGACTCCGGGACAGGGGTTACAATGAGCAGTTCTTC. The chain employs TRBV27 and TRBJ2-1, with 10 bases identical to TRBD1. V gave up 8 bases and J gave up 4 bases; unmatched junction bases: 8. The CDR3 has 15 residues. Germline V gives CDR1 MNHEY, CDR2 SMNVEV (reference sequence).